Listed below are T cell receptor beta chains from one sample, sequenced in a study of blood T cell repertoires in COVID-19. Repertoires were generated with immunoSEQ multiplex PCR, while TCRdb's copy carries only in-frame clones and drops some. The repertoire holds some 220,000 clones, with 70% to 90% as singletons. Sequenced: peripheral blood. The receptors here all came from a human donor in a cohort sampled during active COVID-19. The CDR3 runs from the conserved cysteine through the conserved F or W. Each record gives: V gene, J gene, CDR3 length, clone size, D gene, CDR3 protein, CDR3 DNA. D genes are given only for firm matches. Size is omitted from some rows. Given values are once, few, many or a class for expanded clones.

>TRBV29-1|TRBJ1-1|15|NA|NA
CSVVRDSSMNTEAFF
TGCAGCGTTGTCCGGGACTCCTCAATGAACACTGAAGCTTTCTTT
>TRBV11-3|TRBJ2-1|14|NA|NA
CASSLLGRANEQFF
TGTGCCAGCAGCTTACTAGGCCGAGCCAATGAGCAGTTCTTC
>TRBV14|TRBJ2-1|15|NA|NA
CASSHYQRSYNEQFF
TGTGCCAGCAGCCATTATCAGAGGTCCTACAATGAGCAGTTCTTC
>TRBV19|TRBJ2-1|14|NA|NA
CASSIGSTYNEQFF
TGTGCCAGTAGTATAGGGTCTACCTACAATGAGCAGTTCTTC
>TRBV5-3|TRBJ1-2|14|once|NA
CARSPRGLIYGYTF
TGTGCCAGAAGCCCACGGGGACTGATCTATGGCTACACCTTC
>TRBV5-1|TRBJ2-1|14|NA|TRBD1
CASSSGQGADEQFF
TGCGCCAGCAGCTCGGGACAGGGGGCTGATGAGCAGTTCTTC
>TRBV12-5|TRBJ1-1|19|NA|TRBD1
CASGLSVDAIWGQNFEAFF
TGTGCTAGTGGTTTGTCGGTGGATGCCATTTGGGGACAGAACTTCGAAGCTTTCTTT
>TRBV30|TRBJ1-2|18|NA|TRBD1
CAWSKSSGHRGRNYGYTF
TGTGCCTGGAGTAAGTCCTCCGGTCACAGGGGGCGAAACTATGGCTACACCTTC
>TRBV24-1|TRBJ2-5|13|few|TRBD1
CATSDRGEETQYF
TGTGCCACCTCGGACAGGGGAGAAGAGACCCAGTACTTC
>TRBV28|TRBJ2-2|15|NA|TRBD1
CASSFHQGDTGELFF
TGTGCCAGCAGTTTTCACCAGGGGGACACCGGGGAGCTGTTTTTT
>TRBV11-3|TRBJ2-1|17|NA|TRBD1
CASSPPRRGTGDNEQFF
TGTGCCAGCAGCCCCCCACGTCGCGGGACAGGGGACAATGAGCAGTTCTTC
>TRBV7-2|TRBJ1-5|14|NA|TRBD1
CASSLPGGNQPQHF
TGTGCCAGCAGCTTACCAGGGGGCAACCAGCCCCAGCATTTT
>TRBV5-6|TRBJ1-1|12|NA|NA
CASSLRRFEAFF
TGTGCCAGCAGCTTGAGGAGATTCGAAGCTTTCTTT
>TRBV5-1|TRBJ1-2|16|few|TRBD1
CASSPGATGGTYGYTF
TGCGCCAGCAGCCCCGGGGCGACAGGGGGGACCTATGGCTACACCTTC
>TRBV18|TRBJ2-7|15|NA|TRBD2
CASSPPGLAVYEQYF
TGTGCCAGCTCACCGCCAGGACTAGCGGTCTACGAGCAGTACTTC
>TRBV11-2|TRBJ2-1|14|NA|NA
CASSLAGDYREQFF
TGTGCCAGCAGCTTAGCGGGGGATTACAGAGAGCAGTTCTTC
>TRBV18|TRBJ2-7|14|NA|NA
CASSLGAGDGEQYF
TGTGCCAGCTCCCTAGGGGCAGGGGATGGCGAGCAGTACTTC
>TRBV2|TRBJ1-6|15|few|TRBD1
CASITDRGRGTPLHF
TGTGCCAGCATTACTGACAGGGGGCGAGGTACACCCCTCCACTTT
>TRBV24-1|TRBJ2-2|14|NA|TRBD1
CATSGAGGTGELFF
TGTGCCACCAGTGGGGCAGGGGGCACCGGGGAGCTGTTTTTT
>TRBV10-3|TRBJ1-3|14|NA|NA
CAISEHTSGNTIYF
TGTGCCATCAGTGAACACACCTCTGGAAACACCATATATTTT
>TRBV12-5|TRBJ2-1|14|once|TRBD1
CASGGYHSGGERFF
TGTGCTAGTGGTGGGTACCACTCAGGGGGCGAGCGGTTCTTC
>TRBV10-3|TRBJ2-5|15|NA|TRBD2
CASGLVAGVGETQYF
TGTGCCAGCGGCCTCGTAGCGGGAGTAGGAGAGACCCAGTACTTC
>TRBV5-4|TRBJ1-2|15|NA|NA
CASSLSGRGNYGYTF
TGTGCCAGCAGCTTGAGCGGGCGGGGAAACTATGGCTACACCTTC
>TRBV19|TRBJ1-1|15|few|NA
CAAMPRAVGNTEAFF
TGTGCCGCGATGCCGAGGGCAGTAGGGAACACTGAAGCTTTCTTT
>TRBV19|TRBJ1-2|14|NA|NA
CASSIMLGSYGYTF
TGTGCCAGTAGTATTATGTTGGGGAGCTATGGCTACACCTTC
>TRBV6-6|TRBJ1-2|15|NA|TRBD1
CASTYFWGQNYGYTF
TGTGCCAGCACGTACTTTTGGGGACAGAACTATGGCTACACCTTC
>TRBV9|TRBJ1-1|14|NA|NA
CASSVGHMNTEAFF
TGTGCCAGCAGCGTGGGACATATGAACACTGAAGCTTTCTTT
>TRBV10-3|TRBJ1-6|15|NA|TRBD1
CATGADRGSNSPLHF
TGTGCCACCGGCGCGGACAGGGGGTCTAATTCACCCCTCCACTTT
>TRBV3-1/TRBV3-2|TRBJ2-1|14|NA|NA
CASSQARTGNEQFF
TGTGCCAGCAGCCAAGCCCGGACTGGTAATGAGCAGTTCTTC
>TRBV4-1|TRBJ1-2|14|NA|TRBD1
CASTPGQGNYGYTF
TGCGCCAGCACCCCCGGACAGGGAAATTACGGCTACACCTTC
>TRBV4-2|TRBJ1-1|15|once|TRBD1
CASSQYRGMNTEAFF
TGTGCCAGCAGCCAATACAGGGGCATGAACACTGAAGCTTTCTTT
>TRBV5-1|TRBJ2-2|16|once|TRBD2
CASSLDPGRASGELFF
TGCGCCAGCAGCTTGGATCCCGGGAGGGCCTCCGGGGAGCTGTTTTTT
>TRBV5-1|TRBJ2-7|14|NA|NA
CASSLAEGRYEQYF
TGCGCCAGCAGCTTGGCGGAGGGCAGGTACGAGCAGTACTTC
>TRBV9|TRBJ1-6|14|NA|NA
CASSVGTANSPLHF
TGTGCCAGCAGCGTAGGGACAGCTAATTCACCCCTCCACTTT